The 15 T cell receptor beta chains presented below share a single source sample, sequenced in a study of memory CD4+ T cells and cytomegalovirus serostatus. Single viable CD3+CD4+CD8-CD45RO+ cells were sorted as the memory CD4+ T cells. Measured with immunoSEQ multiplex PCR; TCRdb has only the in-frame clones, and not every one. The sample has tens of thousands of clones, just under 80% seen once. Sequencing input: memory CD4+ T cells from blood. The receptor source for this set is an adult in good health and CMV-seronegative.

The V call is TRBV7-8, the J call TRBJ2-1, with 9 bases matching TRBD2. This CDR3 has 13 residues. From germline, CDR1 is SGHVS and CDR2 FQNEAQ. The CDR3 loop reads CAASGGPFNEQFF. In DNA form, the CDR3 reads TGTGCAGCCAGCGGGGGGCCGTTCAATGAGCAGTTCTTC.

The rearrangement joins TRBV21-1 to TRBJ1-1. TRBV21-1 is a pseudogene. This CDR3 contains 13 residues. CDR3 amino acids: CASSKVVSTEAFF. CDR3 sequence (DNA): TGTGCCAGCAGCAAAGTGGTCTCGACTGAAGCTTTCTTT.

V is TRBV29-1 and J is TRBJ2-7; D might be TRBD1 (6 bases). The CDR3 extends over 13 amino acids. Germline V gene sequence: CDR1 SQVTM, CDR2 ANQGSEA. The ends were cut back, 3 bases at V and 5 bases at J, with 14 bases in the middle. The CDR3 spells CSVDGHRAHEQYF. In nucleotides, the CDR3 is TGCAGCGTTGACGGACACAGGGCCCACGAGCAGTACTTC.

V usage is TRBV29-1 and J usage is TRBJ2-1; D gene ambiguous. Deletions cut 7 bases from V and 5 bases from J, with 6 bases between. The CDR3 is 10 amino acids. CDR1 SQVTM and CDR2 ANQGSEA come from the germline V gene. CDR3 coding DNA: TGCAGCGCTAAAAACAATGAGCAGTTCTTC. Amino acid sequence: CSAKNNEQFF.

This clone was recorded a few times. The rearrangement links TRBV12-5 to TRBJ2-1, with D hard to call. This CDR3 contains 20 residues. Germline CDR1 is LGHNT and CDR2 is FRNRAP. Trimming pared 0 bases from V and 0 bases from J, leaving 21 bases between. CDR3 sequence: CASGLVRMATLLSSYNEQFF. As DNA, the CDR3 is TGTGCTAGTGGTTTGGTACGAATGGCGACCCTTTTGAGCTCCTACAATGAGCAGTTCTTC.

The chain employs TRBV27 and TRBJ2-7; 12 nucleotides match TRBD1. CDR3 length: 15 amino acids. The germline V gene encodes CDR1 MNHEY and CDR2 SMNVEV (reference sequence). V shed 5 bases, J shed 3 bases, and the junction held 5 bases outside the gene matches. The CDR3 sequence is CASSPGTGGLYEQYF. The DNA for the CDR3 is TGTGCCAGCAGTCCTGGGACAGGGGGCCTCTACGAGCAGTACTTC.

For this clone: One end of the junction varies from germline; a read error may be responsible. This rearrangement joins TRBV6-1 to TRBJ1-1; D possibly corresponds to TRBD1 (6 bases). Germline assignment: CDR1 MNHNS and CDR2 SASEGT. This CDR3 contains 14 residues. CDR3 in DNA: TGTGCCAGCAGAGAAGGACAGACGAACACTGAAGCTTTCTTT. Protein sequence: CASREGQTNTEAFF.

The gene calls are TRBV4-1 and TRBJ1-2; D is perhaps TRBD1 (5 bases). The V end lost 1 base, the J end lost 10 bases, and 19 bases lay between the germline ends. CDR3 length: 15 amino acids. Germline V gene data show CDR1 as MGHRA and CDR2 as YSYEKL. The CDR3 DNA is TGCGCCAGCAGCCAAGCGGGGCCCGCAACGGCCTACTACACCTTC. This codes for CASSQAGPATAYYTF.

CDR3 residues: CASSLATVMETQYF. The DNA for the CDR3 is TGCGCCAGCAGCTTGGCTACAGTAATGGAGACCCAGTACTTC. J is TRBJ2-5 and V is TRBV5-1; D call uncertain. Germline loops: CDR1 SGHRS, CDR2 YFSETQ. Trimming pared 0 bases from V and 5 bases from J, leaving 11 bases between. CDR3 length equals 14 residues.

The rearrangement joins TRBV15 to TRBJ2-5; TRBD1 matches 9 bases. The V gene end was trimmed by 2 bases and the J gene end by 5 bases; junction bases not matched to a gene: 3. Germline V gene sequence: CDR1 LNHNV, CDR2 YYDKDF (reference sequence). The CDR3 runs to 14 residues. The CDR3 loop is CATSRNRGLETQYF. CDR3 bases: TGTGCCACCAGCAGAAACAGGGGGCTTGAGACCCAGTACTTC.

The chain uses TRBV10-3 and TRBJ1-4; D is unresolved. CDR1 and CDR2 from the germline V gene are ENHRY and SYGVKD. This CDR3 is built from 13 residues. With 6 bases removed from V and 6 bases from J, the gap between germline ends came to 11 bases. In nucleotides, the CDR3 is TGTGCCATCAGCCCGGATGGCGATGAAAAACTGTTTTTT. The encoded protein is CAISPDGDEKLFF.

This clone was detected only a few times. The chain employs TRBV7-9 and TRBJ1-2, with D possibly TRBD1 on 6 matching bases. Trimming stripped 1 base from V and 4 bases from J, with 13 bases between. This CDR3 is 15 amino acids long. Germline V gives CDR1 SEHNR, CDR2 FQNEAQ (reference sequence). CDR3 nucleotide sequence: TGTGCCAGCAGCTTAGGTGGGGGGCGCGGCTATGGCTACACCTTC. Protein: CASSLGGGRGYGYTF. Variable domain in full (rest from reference TRBV7-9 and TRBJ1-2): DTGVSQNPRHKITKRGQNVTFRCDPISEHNRLYWYRQTLGQGPEFLTYFQNEAQLEKSRLLSDRFSAERPKGSFSTLEIQRTEQGDSAMYLCASSLGGGRGYGYTFGSGTRLTVV.

The chain uses TRBV28 and TRBJ1-2, with 7 bases aligning to TRBD1. The CDR3 is made up of 14 amino acids. Germline V lookup: CDR1 MDHEN, CDR2 SYDVKM. Trimming cost V 2 bases and J 0 bases; bases outside gene matches: 0. The CDR3 spells CASSLTGANYGYTF. In DNA form, the CDR3 reads TGTGCCAGCAGTTTAACAGGGGCTAACTATGGCTACACCTTC.

The chain links TRBV28 to TRBJ1-2, with 7 positions matching TRBD1. The CDR3 loop spans 17 amino acids. With V trimmed by 5 bases and J by 1 base, 13 bases remained unmatched. Per germline, CDR1 MDHEN and CDR2 SYDVKM. Here the CDR3 reads CASSDTGAQSDNYGYTF. DNA of the CDR3: TGTGCCAGCAGTGATACAGGGGCACAATCCGATAACTATGGCTACACCTTC.

This clone was seen a few times. This sequence joins TRBV6-5 and TRBJ2-5, with TRBD1 as a possible D gene (5 bases). With 5 bases removed from V and 6 bases from J, the gap between germline ends came to 16 bases. Germline V gene sequence: CDR1 MNHEY, CDR2 SVGAGI. This CDR3 contains 14 residues. The CDR3 reads CASSETQGGQTQYF. The CDR3 coding sequence is TGTGCCAGCAGTGAGACCCAGGGTGGGCAGACCCAGTACTTC.